This T cell receptor beta chain appears in the sequencing data of a study of blood T cell repertoires in COVID-19. Sequencing was performed with immunoSEQ multiplex PCR; in TCRdb, only in-frame clones are kept and a portion is missing. The sample lists about 95,000 clones, 81% occurring once. The sample taken for sequencing was peripheral blood. This receptor was identified in a man aged 80 or over with COVID-19, enrolled during active disease.

The CDR3: CASSSSGRAYNEQFF. As DNA, the CDR3 is TGTGCCAGCAGCTCCAGCGGGAGGGCTTACAATGAGCAGTTCTTC. V usage is TRBV7-2 and J usage is TRBJ2-1; 10 nucleotides agree with TRBD2. The germline V gene has CDR1 SGHTA and CDR2 FQGNSA. V gave up 4 bases and J gave up 4 bases; unmatched junction bases: 4. This CDR3 region has 15 residues.